This TCR beta chain was documented in a study of T cells in Graves' hyperthyroidism and ophthalmopathy. This clonotype was seen many times. Losses at the gene ends were 5 bases for V and 2 bases for J; bases not matched to a gene: 8. The CDR3 contains 15 residues. The germline CDR1 and CDR2 sequences are SEHNR and FQNEAQ (reference sequence). Any patient presenting with uncontrolled infection, other autoimmune disease, pregnancy or lactation was left out. TCR beta CDR3 sequences were amplified from RNA transcripts. TCR CDR3 regions were first amplified by RT-PCR with HTBI primers. From the multiplex PCR reads, TCRdb called clonotypes with MiXCR, one entry per CDR3 protein. This table holds about 760,000 distinct CDR3 sequences, 35% found once.

Material: blood. V gene TRBV7-9 combines with J gene TRBJ2-7; TRBD1 aligns across 8 bases. The TCR comes from a woman aged 40-49 years with Graves' hyperthyroidism. CDR3 nucleotides: TGTGCCAGCAGCGAAGACAGGGGCCCAACCTACGAGCAGTACTTC. Translated: CASSEDRGPTYEQYF.